Presented here are 6 T cell receptor beta chains from one specimen sequenced in a study of blood T cells in healthy people across ages (dated by TCRdb to 2015 to 2017). The library came from 5' RACE. The sequencing machine was an Illumina HiSeq 2500. A second PCR of about 6 to 11 cycles was run with a J-beta primer mix and a sample-barcoded 5' primer. TCRdb reran the public reads through fastp at Q25 and MiXCR, keeping productive beta chains. Every CDR3 protein is listed once, alongside the most common genes and DNA of its rows. Counted in this sample were around 1,000,000 distinct CDR3 sequences; 20% to 25% of them appeared once. The ten most abundant clones make up less than 0.75% of the sample. A further study also used this sample, focusing on T cells of mothers and their children.

What was sequenced was blood. The receptors derive from a girl aged 2-10 years in good health.

For this clonotype: One end of the junction is discordant with germline, which a read error may explain. V is TRBV7-7 and J is TRBJ2-5; 8 bases are a match to TRBD1. The end of the DNA aligns better with TRBJ2-7, so the J call may be wrong. The CDR3 sequence is 14 residues long. The germline V gene has CDR1 SSHAT and CDR2 FNYEAQ (reference sequence). CDR3 protein: CASSLNRGANEQYF. For the CDR3, the DNA is TGTGCTAGCAGCTTAAACAGGGGGGCGAACGAGCAGTACTTC.

This clonotype has ten or more counts. The chain links TRBV20-1 to TRBJ1-1; D possibly corresponds to TRBD1 (5 bases). V was shortened by 4 bases and J by 5 bases, with 17 bases between the two germline ends. The germline V gene encodes CDR1 DFQATT and CDR2 SNEGSKA (reference sequence). The CDR3 extends over 14 amino acids. The CDR3 reads CSAKVTGGWTEAFF. DNA for the CDR3: TGCAGTGCTAAAGTGACGGGGGGGTGGACTGAAGCTTTCTTT.

This chain links TRBV28 with TRBJ2-3, with TRBD2 identical over 7 bases. V was clipped by 8 bases and J by 0 bases; unmatched bases: 8. Germline-derived CDR1 and CDR2 are MDHEN and SYDVKM. The CDR3 contains 15 residues. CDR3 protein: CASPPGGPSTDTQYF. The CDR3 DNA reads TGTGCCAGCCCCCCGGGGGGACCTAGCACAGATACGCAGTATTTT.

This clonotype has only a few counts. This chain links TRBV6-5 with TRBJ2-5; D might be TRBD1 (5 bases). CDR1 is MNHEY, CDR2 SVGAGI, per germline. V lost 5 bases and J 4 bases, leaving 14 bases between the germline ends. The CDR3 contains 14 residues. Here the CDR3 DNA reads TGTGCCAGCAGTCGAAGGTCCGACAGAGAGACCCAGTACTTC. Protein sequence: CASSRRSDRETQYF.

CDR3 loop: CASSDTSGRAPDTQYF. CDR3 in DNA: TGTGCCAGCAGTGATACTAGCGGGAGGGCGCCAGATACGCAGTATTTT. The chain joins TRBV2 to TRBJ2-3, with 13 bases identical to TRBD2. The CDR3 is 16 residues long. V lost 3 bases and J lost 4; bases outside the gene matches: 4. Germline CDR1 is SNHLY and CDR2 is FYNNEI.

Only a few counts were recorded for this clonotype. The chain employs TRBV4-1 and TRBJ2-1; tentatively, D is TRBD1 (6 bases). The length of the CDR3 is 14 residues. Germline V gene lookup returns CDR1 MGHRA and CDR2 YSYEKL. V was cut by 0 bases and J by 10 bases, with 13 bases left in between. The CDR3 bases are TGCGCCAGCAGCCAAGATTCCCCCAGGGGCGAGCAGTTCTTC. Encoded protein: CASSQDSPRGEQFF.